The 22 T cell receptor beta chains reported below all come from one sample, sequenced in a study of T cell responses to AZD1222 COVID-19 vaccine. Sequencing was performed with immunoSEQ multiplex PCR; in TCRdb, only in-frame clones are kept and a portion is missing. The sample lists 150,000 or so clones, 91% occurring once. The sample consisted of peripheral blood, taken on day 0 of AZD1222 vaccination. The receptors derive from an adult in good health.

This rearrangement joins TRBV18 to TRBJ1-3; D not certain. V was clipped by 2 bases and J by 0 bases, with 8 bases between them. CDR1 KGHSH and CDR2 LQKENI come from the germline V gene. The CDR3 has 15 residues. The CDR3 sequence: CASSPSRSSGNTIYF. The CDR3 nucleotides read TGTGCCAGCTCACCATCCAGGAGCTCTGGAAACACCATATATTTT.

This rearrangement joins TRBV4-1 to TRBJ2-1; D might be TRBD2 (6 bases). The V end lost 0 bases, the J end lost 8 bases, and 14 bases lay between the germline ends. This CDR3 has 15 amino acids. Germline CDR1 MGHRA, CDR2 YSYEKL. The CDR3 protein is CASSQDFAGSDEQFF. The CDR3 region has the DNA TGCGCCAGCAGCCAAGATTTCGCGGGAAGTGATGAGCAGTTCTTC.

V and J are TRBV7-2 and TRBJ2-7, with D tentatively TRBD2 (6 bases). V lost 2 bases and J lost 1, with 9 bases in between. The V gene's germline CDR1 is SGHTA and CDR2 FQGNSA. This CDR3 has 14 residues. Written as DNA, the CDR3 is TGTGCCAGCAGCTTACGACGGGGGTCCTACGAGCAGTACTTC. The encoded protein is CASSLRRGSYEQYF. The full variable domain, completed using reference TRBV7-2 and TRBJ2-7, is GAGVSQSPSNKVTEKGKDVELRCDPISGHTALYWYRQSLGQGLEFLIYFQGNSAPDKSGLPSDRFSAERTGGSVSTLTIQRTQQEDSAVYLCASSLRRGSYEQYFGPGTRLTVT.

This rearrangement joins TRBV19 to TRBJ1-2, with 10 positions matching TRBD1. V was clipped by 5 bases and J by 4 bases; unmatched bases: 4. In germline, CDR1 is LNHDA, CDR2 SQIVND (reference sequence). The CDR3 consists of 14 residues. The CDR3 region is CASSEGQGIYGYTF. The CDR3 bases are TGTGCCAGTAGTGAGGGACAGGGGATCTATGGCTACACCTTC.

V gene TRBV15 combines with J gene TRBJ2-7; D is perhaps TRBD2 (5 bases). Deletions cut 0 bases from V and 4 bases from J, with 7 bases between. This CDR3 spans 13 amino acids. CDR1 is LNHNV, CDR2 YYDKDF, per germline (reference sequence). The CDR3 spells CATSRDRGYEQYF. DNA for the CDR3: TGTGCCACCAGCAGAGATCGGGGTTACGAGCAGTACTTC.

This clone was recorded only once. The gene calls are TRBV6-5 and TRBJ2-2; D perhaps matches TRBD2 (6 bases). V dropped 6 bases and J dropped 5 bases, with 16 bases sitting between them. The CDR3 is made up of 15 amino acids. Per germline, CDR1 MNHEY and CDR2 SVGAGI. The CDR3 DNA reads as TGTGCCAGCAGCGTCGGGGCGGGATGGACCGGGGAGCTGTTTTTT. Translating gives CASSVGAGWTGELFF.

The genes are TRBV29-1 and TRBJ1-1; 8 bases align to TRBD1. The CDR3 length is 13 residues. The germline V gene encodes CDR1 SQVTM and CDR2 ANQGSEA. V was clipped by 3 bases and J by 0 bases; unmatched bases: 0. The CDR3 loop is CSVETGVNTEAFF. The CDR3 coding sequence is TGCAGCGTTGAGACAGGGGTGAACACTGAAGCTTTCTTT.

This chain links TRBV5-1 with TRBJ2-7, with TRBD2 identical over 7 bases. This CDR3 spans 14 amino acids. Trimming took 4 bases from V and 0 from J; bases not matched to a gene: 4. Looked up from germline, CDR1 is SGHRS and CDR2 is YFSETQ. The CDR3 nucleotides read TGCGCCAGCAGCGCGGGGGTCAGCTCCTACGAGCAGTACTTC. Translating gives CASSAGVSSYEQYF.

The CDR3 loop is CASSYSLRAGYGYTF. In DNA form, the CDR3 reads TGTGCCAGCAGTTACTCGCTCAGGGCGGGCTATGGCTACACCTTC. V and J are TRBV6-5 and TRBJ1-2, with TRBD1 as a possible D gene (5 bases). The CDR3 spans 15 residues. The germline gives CDR1 MNHEY, CDR2 SVGAGI. V lost 0 bases to trimming and J lost 4 bases, with 12 bases between them.

The rearrangement uses TRBV6-5 and TRBJ1-3, with D unresolved. Germline-derived CDR1 and CDR2 are MNHEY and SVGAGI. The CDR3 is 12 residues long. Between the trimmed V and J ends, which lost 7 bases and 0 bases, there was a span of 4 bases. The CDR3 reads CASKSSGNTIYF. CDR3 DNA sequence: TGTGCCAGCAAAAGCTCTGGAAACACCATATATTTT.

The chain recombines TRBV28 with TRBJ1-2, with 10 bases lining up with TRBD1. J lost 6 bases, V lost 2 bases, and 12 bases had no gene match. This CDR3 is 17 amino acids long. The V gene's germline CDR1 is MDHEN and CDR2 SYDVKM. CDR3: CASSLNHPGQGSDGYTF. The CDR3, as DNA: TGTGCCAGCAGTTTAAACCACCCGGGACAGGGGAGCGATGGCTACACCTTC.

The rearrangement links TRBV9 to TRBJ1-1; possible D gene TRBD1, 5 bases. Germline V gene sequence: CDR1 SGDLS, CDR2 YYNGEE. The CDR3 is 13 amino acids. The ends were cut back, 10 bases at V and 3 bases at J, with 16 bases in the middle. The CDR3 region is CAPGITGHTEAFF. CDR3 in DNA: TGTGCCCCGGGGATCACGGGGCACACTGAAGCTTTCTTT.

This chain connects TRBV25-1 to TRBJ2-2; 7 bases agree with TRBD2. The CDR3 length is 15 residues. V dropped 2 bases and J dropped 7; count of bases not matched to a gene: 7. Looked up from germline, CDR1 is MGHDK and CDR2 is SYGVNS. The CDR3 here is CASSERRGSHGELFF. CDR3 nucleotides: TGTGCCAGCAGTGAAAGGCGCGGGAGTCACGGGGAGCTGTTTTTT.

The rearrangement uses TRBV2 and TRBJ2-5, with D perhaps assigned TRBD1 or TRBD2 (6 bases each). Trimming stripped 10 bases from V and 1 base from J, with 16 bases between. Germline loops: CDR1 SNHLY, CDR2 FYNNEI. This CDR3 has 14 residues. DNA of the CDR3: TGTGCCACCCTTGCGGGGACAATCCAAGAGACCCAGTACTTC. Its protein is CATLAGTIQETQYF.

The chain has TRBV9 and TRBJ2-7, with no clear D. The CDR3 loop spans 14 amino acids. Trimming took 4 bases from V and 3 from J, leaving 14 bases between them. Germline V gene data show CDR1 as SGDLS and CDR2 as YYNGEE. CDR3 protein: CASSPDARHYEQYF. CDR3 DNA: TGTGCCAGCAGCCCAGATGCGCGCCACTACGAGCAGTACTTC.

The CDR3 bases are TGTGCCAGCAGTTACTGGATGAACACTGAAGCTTTCTTT. This sequence encodes CASSYWMNTEAFF. V usage is TRBV6-6 and J usage is TRBJ1-1; no clear D gene. In germline, CDR1 is MNHNY, CDR2 SVGAGI (reference sequence). The V gene lost 1 base and the J gene lost 0 bases, with 3 bases spanning the gap. This CDR3 contains 13 residues.

The rearrangement joins TRBV10-3 to TRBJ2-7; D is possibly TRBD1 (5 bases). This CDR3 is built from 16 residues. Per the germline V gene, CDR1 is ENHRY and CDR2 is SYGVKD. V lost 3 bases, J lost 0 bases, and 15 bases lay in between. The CDR3 loop reads CAISDQGRPSSYEQYF. For the CDR3, the DNA is TGTGCCATCAGTGATCAGGGCAGGCCGAGCTCCTACGAGCAGTACTTC.

J is TRBJ2-7 and V is TRBV28, with a weak D call TRBD2 (5 bases). This CDR3 has 15 amino acids. The V end lost 2 bases, the J end lost 2 bases, and 13 bases lay between the germline ends. CDR1 is MDHEN, CDR2 SYDVKM, per germline. This CDR3 reads CASSLRGRRPYEQYF. In nucleotides, the CDR3 is TGTGCCAGCAGTTTACGCGGGCGCCGCCCCTACGAGCAGTACTTC.

This clone turned up a few times. J is TRBJ2-6 and V is TRBV19; D is uncertain. CDR1 and CDR2 (germline): LNHDA, SQIVND (reference sequence). V was cut by 8 bases and J by 1 base, with 6 bases left in between. This CDR3 region has 13 residues. The CDR3 coding sequence is TGTGCCAGTCTACCATCTGGGGCCAACGTCCTGACTTTC. Translating it yields CASLPSGANVLTF. Complete variable domain (other parts from reference TRBV19 and TRBJ2-6): DGGITQSPKYLFRKEGQNVTLSCEQNLNHDAMYWYRQDPGQGLRLIYYSQIVNDFQKGDIAEGYSVSREKKESFPLTVTSAQKNPTAFYLCASLPSGANVLTFGAGSRLTVL.

The DNA for the CDR3 is TGTGCCATCAGGATAGACGGGACTTCCCTCGATACGCAGTATTTT. It is translated as CAIRIDGTSLDTQYF. The chain recombines TRBV10-3 with TRBJ2-3, with a tentative D call TRBD2 (6 bases). Trimming pared 6 bases from V and 6 bases from J, leaving 19 bases between. Per the germline V gene, CDR1 is ENHRY and CDR2 is SYGVKD. The CDR3 consists of 15 residues.

This clone has just one count. The rearrangement links TRBV7-2 to TRBJ2-3; D is unresolved. The V and J ends lost 4 bases and 3 bases respectively, with 5 bases between them. Germline V lookup: CDR1 SGHTA, CDR2 FQGNSA. The CDR3 totals 12 residues. CDR3 in DNA: TGTGCCAGCAGCTCCGTTACAGATACGCAGTATTTT. Translated, it gives CASSSVTDTQYF.

The chain uses TRBV7-2 and TRBJ1-2; D is possibly TRBD1 (6 bases). Germline CDR1 is SGHTA and CDR2 is FQGNSA. The CDR3 is 16 residues long. Trimming removed 0 bases at V and 4 bases at J, with 15 bases between. CDR3 DNA sequence: TGTGCCAGCAGCTTAGCGCCGAGAGGGGGGGGCTATGGCTACACCTTC. Translating it yields CASSLAPRGGGYGYTF.